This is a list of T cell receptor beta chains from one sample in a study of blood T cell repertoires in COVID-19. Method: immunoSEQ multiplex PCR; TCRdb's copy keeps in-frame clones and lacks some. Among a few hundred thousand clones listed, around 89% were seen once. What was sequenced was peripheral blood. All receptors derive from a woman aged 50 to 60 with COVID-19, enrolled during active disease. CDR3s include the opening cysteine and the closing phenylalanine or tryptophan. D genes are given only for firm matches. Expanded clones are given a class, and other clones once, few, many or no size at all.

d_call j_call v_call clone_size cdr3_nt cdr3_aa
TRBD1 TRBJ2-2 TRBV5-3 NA TGTGCCAGAAGCTTGGATAGGACAGGCCGAGGCACCGGGGAGCTGTTTTTT CARSLDRTGRGTGELFF
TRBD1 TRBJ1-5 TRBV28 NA TGTGCCAGCAGGTATAACACAGGGGGCTGGGGTCAGCCCCAGCATTTT CASRYNTGGWGQPQHF
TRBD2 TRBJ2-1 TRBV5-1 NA TGCGCCAGCAGCTTGGTAGCGGGGGGGCCCGGCTCCTACAATGAGCAGTTCTTC CASSLVAGGPGSYNEQFF
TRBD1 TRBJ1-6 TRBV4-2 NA TGTGCCAGCAGACTAGGGACAGAGAATTCACCCCTCCACTTT CASRLGTENSPLHF
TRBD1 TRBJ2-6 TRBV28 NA TGTGCCAGCAGTACTACGGGACAGGCTTTCTCTGGGGCCAACGTCCTGACTTTC CASSTTGQAFSGANVLTF
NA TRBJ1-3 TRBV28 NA TGTGCCAGCACCTTTCAGGGGTCCGGAAACACCATATATTTT CASTFQGSGNTIYF
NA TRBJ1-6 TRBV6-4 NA TGTGCCAGCAGTGACTCGGGGCAGCTTAATTCACCCCTCCACTTT CASSDSGQLNSPLHF
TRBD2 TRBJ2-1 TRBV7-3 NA TGTGCCAGCAGCCGCGAGGGGACTAGCTCCTACAATGAGCAGTTCTTC CASSREGTSSYNEQFF
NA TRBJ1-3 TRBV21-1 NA TGTGCCAGCAACGGTCCGCGGGTAATGGACACCATATATTTT CASNGPRVMDTIYF
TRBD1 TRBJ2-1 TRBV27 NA TGTGCCAGTTTGCCGGGACAGGGAGGAAATGAGCAGTTCTTC CASLPGQGGNEQFF
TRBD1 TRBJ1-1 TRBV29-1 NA TGCAGCGGCGGACAGGGGGACACTGAAGCTTTCTTT CSGGQGDTEAFF
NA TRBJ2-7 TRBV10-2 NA TGCGCCAGCAGTGTAAATCAGTTCTACGAGCAGTACTTC CASSVNQFYEQYF
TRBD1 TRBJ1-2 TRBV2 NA TGTGCCAGCAGTCTTGCAGACAGGGGCCGTAACTATGGCTACACCTTC CASSLADRGRNYGYTF
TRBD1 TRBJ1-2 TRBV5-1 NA TGCGCCAGCTCCGGGGGACAGGGGGTCTATGGCTACACCTTC CASSGGQGVYGYTF
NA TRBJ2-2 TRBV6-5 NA TGTGCCAGCAGTTACAACAGGTGGGGGAACACCGGGGAGCTGTTTTTT CASSYNRWGNTGELFF
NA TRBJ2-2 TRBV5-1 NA TGCGCCAGCAGCTTGGAGGCCGGGGGTAGTACCGGGGAGCTGTTTTTT CASSLEAGGSTGELFF
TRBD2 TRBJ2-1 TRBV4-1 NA TGCGCCAGCAGCCGACGGACTAGCTCCCTAGATGAGCAGTTCTTC CASSRRTSSLDEQFF
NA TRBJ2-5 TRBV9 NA TGTGCCAGCAGCGGACGGGGGAGGTCGGGCGAGACCCAGTACTTC CASSGRGRSGETQYF
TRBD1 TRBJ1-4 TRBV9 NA TGTGCCAGCAGCCGAGCAGGGGGCGCGGAGGAAAAACTGTTTTTT CASSRAGGAEEKLFF
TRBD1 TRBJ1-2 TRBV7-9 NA TGTGCCAGCAGCTATCCCGGACAGGGCAGGGAAGGCTACACCTTC CASSYPGQGREGYTF
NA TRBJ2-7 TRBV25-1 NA TGTGCCAGCAGTGAATCCGAGGGCAGCTCCTACGAGCAGTACTTC CASSESEGSSYEQYF
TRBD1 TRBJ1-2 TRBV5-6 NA TGTGCCAGCAGCTGGGGGACAGGGACCAACTATGGCTACACCTTC CASSWGTGTNYGYTF
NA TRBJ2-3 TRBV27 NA TGTGCCAGCAGTTTAACAGGGAGCACAGATACGCAGTATTTT CASSLTGSTDTQYF
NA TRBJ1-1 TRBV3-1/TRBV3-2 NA TGTGCCAGCCTTACCACCGGGAACACTGAAGCTTTCTTT CASLTTGNTEAFF
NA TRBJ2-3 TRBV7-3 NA TGTGCCAGCAGCTTCACCCACCCAGGGGTAGTGTCCACAGATACGCAGTATTTT CASSFTHPGVVSTDTQYF
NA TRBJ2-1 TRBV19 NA TGTGCCAGTAGAATGAGGGGGGGCCAGTCCCAAAATGAGCAGTTCTTC CASRMRGGQSQNEQFF
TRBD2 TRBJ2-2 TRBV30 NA TGTGCCTGGAAGTTGGTAGCGGGGGGACAGACCGGGGAGCTGTTTTTT CAWKLVAGGQTGELFF
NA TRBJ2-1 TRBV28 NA TGTGCCAGCAGTTTGACAGGACTTCTCACGGGTGAGCAGTTCTTC CASSLTGLLTGEQFF
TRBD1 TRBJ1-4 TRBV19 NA TGTGCCAGTAGCATGAGACAGGGGACTAATGAAAAACTGTTTTTT CASSMRQGTNEKLFF
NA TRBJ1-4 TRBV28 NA TGTGCCAGCAGCCACCGGGCGAGGGTTTCTAATGAAAAACTGTTTTTT CASSHRARVSNEKLFF
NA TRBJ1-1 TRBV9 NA TGTGCCAGCAGTTGGGACACCTCGAACACTGAAGCTTTCTTT CASSWDTSNTEAFF
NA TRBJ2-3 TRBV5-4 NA TGTGCCAGCAGCCCCCCCAGGGCTAGCACAGATACGCAGTATTTT CASSPPRASTDTQYF
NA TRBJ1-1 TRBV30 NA TGTGCCTGGACCATACATAGGGGCACTGAAGCTTTCTTT CAWTIHRGTEAFF
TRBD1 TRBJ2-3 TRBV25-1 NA TGTGCCAGCAGTGAATTCATGGGACAGGGTTCAGATACGCAGTATTTT CASSEFMGQGSDTQYF
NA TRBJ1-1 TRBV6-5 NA TGTGCCAGCAGTTCCCAGCCAGGGGACCCCCCTCTTGATTTCTTT CASSSQPGDPPLDFF
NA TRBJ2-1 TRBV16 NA TGTGCCAGCAGCCACCAGGGCGGTGAGCAGTTCTTC CASSHQGGEQFF
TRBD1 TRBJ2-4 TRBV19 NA TGTGCCAGTAGTCCACGACAGGGGAACATTCAGTACTTC CASSPRQGNIQYF
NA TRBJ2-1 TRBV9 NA TGTGCCAGCAGTGAAACGGGGGAATGGTACAATGAGCAGTTCTTC CASSETGEWYNEQFF
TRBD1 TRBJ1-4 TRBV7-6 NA TGTGCCAGCAGCCCCGGGACAGGAGGAAGTGGGCTTGATGAAAAACTGTTTTTT CASSPGTGGSGLDEKLFF
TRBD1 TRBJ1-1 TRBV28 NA TGTGCCAGCAGTTTGACAGGGGAGGACACTGAAGCTTTCTTT CASSLTGEDTEAFF
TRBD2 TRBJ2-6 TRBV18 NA TGTGCCAGCTCACCTCGTAGCGGGAACTCTGGGGCCAACGTCCTGACTTTC CASSPRSGNSGANVLTF
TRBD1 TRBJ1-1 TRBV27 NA TGTGCCAGCAGCCCCCTTGGACAGGGGAACACTGAAGCTTTCTTT CASSPLGQGNTEAFF
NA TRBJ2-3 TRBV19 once TGTGCCAGTAGTTCGCGCCCTAGCACAGATACGCAGTATTTT CASSSRPSTDTQYF
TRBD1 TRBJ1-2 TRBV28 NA TGTGCCAGCAGGGCCGGGACAGGCATTACGTTTAGGGTCGACTATGGCTACACCTTC CASRAGTGITFRVDYGYTF
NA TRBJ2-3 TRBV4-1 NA TGCGCCAGCAGCCAACTGCGGGGGCGCACAGATACGCAGTATTTT CASSQLRGRTDTQYF
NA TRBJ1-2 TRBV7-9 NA TGTGCCAGCAGCTTACTCGGAGACCCTAACTATGGCTACACCTTC CASSLLGDPNYGYTF
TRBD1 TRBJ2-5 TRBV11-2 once TGTGCCAGCAGCTCCTCAATTGAAGACACCGGGACAGGGGATGAGACCCAGTACTTC CASSSSIEDTGTGDETQYF
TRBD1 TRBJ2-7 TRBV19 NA TGTGCCAGTAGTATAACCCCCAGGACAGGTTCGTACGAGCAGTACTTC CASSITPRTGSYEQYF
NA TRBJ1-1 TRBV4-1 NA TGCGCCAGCAGCCCCCTGACACGGTTGAACACTGAAGCTTTCTTT CASSPLTRLNTEAFF
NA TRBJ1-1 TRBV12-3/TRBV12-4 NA TGTGCCAGCAGTTACGAGGGGGGGAGAGCTTTCTTT CASSYEGGRAFF
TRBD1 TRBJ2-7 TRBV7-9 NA TGTGCCAGCAGCACCGGGACAGGGGGATACGAGCAGTACTTC CASSTGTGGYEQYF
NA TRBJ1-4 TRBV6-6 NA TGTGCCAGCTCCCCTTTTGCAACTAATGAAAAACTGTTTTTT CASSPFATNEKLFF
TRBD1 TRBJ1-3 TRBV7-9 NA TGTGCCAGCAGTTGGGACAGGGGGTCTGGAAACACCATATATTTT CASSWDRGSGNTIYF